This TCR beta chain was captured in a study of beta chain features in type 1 diabetes. The investigators reverse transcribed all of the isolated RNA, so they sequenced expressed TCRB transcripts. Sequencing of naive, central memory and regulatory T cell samples gave an average of roughly 3.6 million reads. This table comes from immunoSEQ multiplex PCR, and its TCRdb copy is limited to in-frame clones, with some not included. The data contain just over 450,000 clones, 30% of them seen just once; the ten biggest clones take up 0.05% to 0.065%. Study results and limitations: A greater similarity of naive, central memory and Treg TCRB repertoires was seen among patients than among healthy donors.

Concerning this clone itself: Its target is not known.

The V end lost 4 bases, the J end lost 2 bases, and 9 bases lay between the germline ends. The CDR3 is made up of 14 amino acids. Germline V gene lookup returns CDR1 ENHRY and CDR2 SYGVKD. The source material was naive CD4+ T cells from blood. The chain employs TRBV10-3 and TRBJ2-1; D gene ambiguous. The TCR comes from a man between 18 and 29 years old in good health. This CDR3 reads CAISGTLAYNEQFF. As DNA, the CDR3 is TGTGCCATCAGTGGAACACTGGCCTACAATGAGCAGTTCTTC.